Detailed here is one T cell receptor beta chain. Its antigen is not identified. The PCR made use of 60 Vbeta and 13 Jbeta primers. Assay used: immunoSEQ multiplex PCR; TCRdb lists only in-frame clones, some missing. Of 80,000 to 100,000 clones listed, around three quarters are singletons. The data derive from a study of cytomegalovirus exposure and HLA in healthy donors. Study in general: The study placed around 85% of its approximately 360 genotyped donors in the Caucasian-associated ancestry cluster. Findings and caveats of the study: A prior analysis recorded that most TCR beta V segments were productive about 90% or about 30% of the time.

The CDR3 sequence is 13 residues long. J gave up 7 bases and V 5 bases, and 6 bases lay outside the gene matches. Germline CDR1 is MNHNY and CDR2 is SVGAGI (reference sequence). Sequencing was performed on PBMCs. The gene calls are TRBV6-6 and TRBJ1-2, with TRBD1 matching over 8 bases. The sequence was obtained from a male donor in good health and CMV-seropositive. CDR3 loop: CASSTQQGVGYTF. The CDR3 DNA reads as TGTGCCAGCAGTACCCAACAGGGGGTTGGCTACACCTTC.